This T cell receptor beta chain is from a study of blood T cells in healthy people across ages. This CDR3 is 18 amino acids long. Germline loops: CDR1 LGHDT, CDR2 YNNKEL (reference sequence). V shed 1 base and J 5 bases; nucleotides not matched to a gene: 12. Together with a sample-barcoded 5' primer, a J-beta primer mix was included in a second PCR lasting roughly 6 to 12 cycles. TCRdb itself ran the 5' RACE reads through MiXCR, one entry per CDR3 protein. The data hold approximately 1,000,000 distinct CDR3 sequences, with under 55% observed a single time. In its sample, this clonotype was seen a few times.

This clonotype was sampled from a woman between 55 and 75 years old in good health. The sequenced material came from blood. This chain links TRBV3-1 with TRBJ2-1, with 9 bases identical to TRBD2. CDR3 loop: CASSQVVSGSSSDNEQFF. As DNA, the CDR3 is TGTGCCAGCAGCCAAGTAGTTAGCGGGAGCTCATCGGACAATGAGCAGTTCTTC.